This entry lists 18 T cell receptor beta chains sequenced from one sample in a study of CD8 T cells in Susac syndrome. With random hexamers, reverse transcription was performed on about 0.5 to 1 ug of RNA. MiXCR was run by TCRdb on the immunoSEQ multiplex PCR reads, yielding one entry per CDR3 protein. The sample has 84,000 or so distinct CDR3 sequences; 95% are singletons. The sample was CD8+ T cells from PBMCs. The receptors were gathered from a human donor with Susac syndrome.

The chain has TRBV13 and TRBJ1-2; D gene uncertain. CDR3 size: 14 residues. The germline CDR1 and CDR2 sequences are PRHDT and FYEKMQ (reference sequence). Trimming took 5 bases from V and 4 from J, leaving 14 bases between them. CDR3 protein: CASSADNVGYGYTF. CDR3 nucleotide sequence: TGTGCCAGCAGCGCCGATAATGTGGGCTATGGCTACACCTTC.

This clonotype was found once. J is TRBJ1-1 and V is TRBV6-5; unclear D gene. The CDR3 runs to 12 residues. The V end was cut by 4 bases, the J end by 5 bases, with 8 bases between. Germline-derived CDR1 and CDR2 are MNHEY and SVGAGI. CDR3 loop: CASSLMGTEAFF. The CDR3 DNA reads TGTGCCAGCAGTTTGATGGGAACTGAAGCTTTCTTT.

The V call is TRBV12-3 or TRBV12-4, the J call TRBJ1-2, with D unclear. Trimming pared 1 base from V and 4 bases from J, leaving 10 bases between. This CDR3 comprises 14 residues. CDR3 sequence (DNA): TGTGCCAGCAGTTTAGGGCGGGCGCCCTATGGCTACACCTTC. Translation gives CASSLGRAPYGYTF.

This clonotype has a single count. The J gene is TRBJ2-6, the V gene TRBV2; the D is unclear. The V end lost 3 bases, the J end lost 1 base, and 10 bases lay between the germline ends. CDR1 SNHLY and CDR2 FYNNEI come from the germline V gene. This CDR3 spans 16 amino acids. For the CDR3, the DNA is TGTGCCAGCAGTGATACTTCGGCTTCTGGGGCCAACGTCCTGACTTTC. Amino acid sequence: CASSDTSASGANVLTF.

This rearrangement joins TRBV13 to TRBJ2-1; TRBD2 might be the D (6 bases). Germline CDR1 and CDR2: PRHDT and FYEKMQ (reference sequence). This CDR3 comprises 12 residues. Between the trimmed V and J ends, which lost 6 bases and 5 bases, there was a span of 8 bases. The CDR3 DNA is TGTGCCAGCAGGTGGGGGGACAATGAGCAGTTCTTC. Translation: CASRWGDNEQFF.

The gene calls are TRBV7-3 and TRBJ2-3; 10 bases align to TRBD2. V gave up 5 bases and J gave up 6 bases; unmatched junction bases: 5. This CDR3 is built from 14 residues. The germline CDR1 and CDR2 sequences are SGHTA and FQGTGA. The chain's CDR3 is CASSPSGSGDTQYF. CDR3 DNA: TGTGCCAGCAGCCCTAGCGGGAGTGGGGATACGCAGTATTTT.

This clonotype appeared a few times. The V call is TRBV28, the J call TRBJ2-2; D tentatively fits TRBD1 or TRBD2 (5 bases each). The CDR3 consists of 12 residues. The germline gives CDR1 MDHEN, CDR2 SYDVKM. V gave up 3 bases and J gave up 7 bases, with 6 bases separating them. As DNA, the CDR3 is TGTGCCAGCAGTTTGGGGGACGGGGAGCTGTTTTTT. Protein: CASSLGDGELFF.

The gene calls are TRBV11-1 and TRBJ2-7, with D perhaps TRBD2 (5 bases). Germline CDR1 and CDR2: SGHAT and FQDESV (reference sequence). The CDR3 runs 13 residues. Between the trimmed V and J ends, which lost 7 bases and 0 bases, there was a span of 10 bases. CDR3 amino acids: CASMDWTSYEQYF. CDR3 nucleotide sequence: TGTGCCAGCATGGACTGGACCTCCTACGAGCAGTACTTC.

This rearrangement joins TRBV5-1 to TRBJ2-1; 7 nucleotides align to TRBD2. The germline V gene has CDR1 SGHRS and CDR2 YFSETQ. The CDR3 spans 16 residues. V shed 4 bases, J shed 8 bases, and the junction held 15 bases outside the gene matches. The CDR3 here is CASSAMSAGRFDEQFF. Written as DNA, the CDR3 is TGCGCCAGCAGCGCTATGTCAGCGGGGCGTTTCGATGAGCAGTTCTTC.

About this clonotype itself: One junction end does not reproduce the germline sequence, and a read error may be involved. The chain is built from TRBV7-7 and TRBJ1-1; D remains unclear. The CDR3 has 13 residues. Germline loops: CDR1 SSHAT, CDR2 FNYEAQ (reference sequence). Here the CDR3 DNA reads TGTGCTAGCAGCTTAGAGAAGAACACTGAAGCTTTCTTT. Its translation: CASSLEKNTEAFF.

This rearrangement joins TRBV20-1 to TRBJ2-7; 15 nucleotides agree with TRBD2. V lost 6 bases to trimming and J lost 2 bases; unmatched junction nucleotides: 8. Per the germline V gene, CDR1 is DFQATT and CDR2 is SNEGSKA (reference sequence). This CDR3 contains 16 residues. DNA of the CDR3: TGCAGTGCCCCAGGACTAGCGGGAGGGCCCACCTACGAGCAGTACTTC. Its translation is CSAPGLAGGPTYEQYF.

The chain is built from TRBV6-6 and TRBJ2-2, with 7 nucleotides matching TRBD2. In germline, CDR1 is MNHNY, CDR2 SVGAGI (reference sequence). The CDR3 consists of 16 residues. V trimming: 7 bases; J trimming: 0 bases; junction bases outside the gene matches: 8. The CDR3 loop is CASTGRTLANTGELFF. In nucleotides, the CDR3 is TGTGCCAGCACCGGGAGGACACTCGCGAACACCGGGGAGCTGTTTTTT.

The chain couples TRBV11-2 to TRBJ2-7; D ambiguous. From germline, CDR1 is SGHAT and CDR2 FQNNGV. The CDR3 covers 15 residues. Trimming removed 0 bases at V and 2 bases at J, with 11 bases between. For the CDR3, the DNA is TGTGCCAGCAGCTTAGACCCGTTTCGGGCCTACGAGCAGTACTTC. It yields the protein CASSLDPFRAYEQYF.

The chain joins TRBV12-3 or TRBV12-4 to TRBJ2-1; no reliable D call. CDR3 length: 11 residues. The V end was cut by 1 base, the J end by 14 bases, with 9 bases between. The CDR3 spells CASSLGVWEFF. CDR3 in DNA: TGTGCCAGCAGTTTAGGGGTATGGGAGTTCTTC.

The chain employs TRBV7-9 and TRBJ1-2; 8 bases agree with TRBD1. This CDR3 has 14 amino acids. V gave up 5 bases and J gave up 6 bases; unmatched junction bases: 8. The germline V gene has CDR1 SEHNR and CDR2 FQNEAQ (reference sequence). The CDR3 DNA follows: TGTGCCAGCAGCCTGTCGGCAGGGGGCAATGGCTACACCTTC. Protein sequence: CASSLSAGGNGYTF.

The chain couples TRBV5-4 to TRBJ2-3; 9 bases are a match to TRBD1. V shed 4 bases and J 3 bases; nucleotides not matched to a gene: 9. Germline CDR1 and CDR2: SGHNT and YYREEE (reference sequence). The CDR3 extends over 16 amino acids. CDR3 amino acids: CASSLQPGQGTDTQYF. In DNA, the CDR3 is TGTGCCAGCAGCCTCCAACCGGGACAGGGAACAGATACGCAGTATTTT.

This sequence joins TRBV9 and TRBJ2-5, with 14 nucleotides matching TRBD2. Trimming cost V 2 bases and J 1 base; bases outside gene matches: 4. The CDR3 length is 17 residues. The germline V gene encodes CDR1 SGDLS and CDR2 YYNGEE. CDR3 nucleotides: TGTGCCAGCAGCGTCGGACTAGCGGGAGGTATCCAAGAGACCCAGTACTTC. It yields the protein CASSVGLAGGIQETQYF.

The CDR3: CASSASGSGDTQYF. As DNA, the CDR3 is TGTGCCAGCAGTGCGAGCGGGAGTGGGGATACGCAGTATTTT. The chain is built from TRBV12-3 or TRBV12-4 and TRBJ2-3; the match to TRBD2 covers 8 bases. The CDR3 covers 14 residues. The V gene end was trimmed by 5 bases and the J gene end by 6 bases; junction bases not matched to a gene: 7.